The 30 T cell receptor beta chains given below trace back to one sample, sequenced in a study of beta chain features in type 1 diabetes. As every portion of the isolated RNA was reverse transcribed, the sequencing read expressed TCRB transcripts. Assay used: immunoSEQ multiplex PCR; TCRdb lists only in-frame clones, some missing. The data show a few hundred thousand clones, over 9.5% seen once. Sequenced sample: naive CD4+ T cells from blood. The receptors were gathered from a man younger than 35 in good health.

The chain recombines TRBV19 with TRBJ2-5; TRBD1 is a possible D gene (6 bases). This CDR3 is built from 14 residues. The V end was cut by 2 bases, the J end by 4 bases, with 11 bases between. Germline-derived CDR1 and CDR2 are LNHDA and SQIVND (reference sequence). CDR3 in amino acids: CASSITDRLETQYF. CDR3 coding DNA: TGTGCCAGTAGTATAACCGACAGGTTAGAGACCCAGTACTTC. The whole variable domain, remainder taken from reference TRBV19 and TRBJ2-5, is DGGITQSPKYLFRKEGQNVTLSCEQNLNHDAMYWYRQDPGQGLRLIYYSQIVNDFQKGDIAEGYSVSREKKESFPLTVTSAQKNPTAFYLCASSITDRLETQYFGPGTRLLVL.

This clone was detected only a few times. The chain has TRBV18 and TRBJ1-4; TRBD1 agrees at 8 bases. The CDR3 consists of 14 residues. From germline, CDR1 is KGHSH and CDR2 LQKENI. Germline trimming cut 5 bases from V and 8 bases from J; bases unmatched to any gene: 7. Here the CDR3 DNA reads TGTGCCAGCTCATCCGGGACAGGTATAGAAAAACTGTTTTTT. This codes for CASSSGTGIEKLFF.

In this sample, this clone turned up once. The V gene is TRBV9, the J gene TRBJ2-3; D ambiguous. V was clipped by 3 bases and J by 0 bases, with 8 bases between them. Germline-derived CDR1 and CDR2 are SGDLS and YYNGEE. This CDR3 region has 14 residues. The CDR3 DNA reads TGTGCCAGCAGCGCCTCGACTAGCACAGATACGCAGTATTTT. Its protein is CASSASTSTDTQYF.

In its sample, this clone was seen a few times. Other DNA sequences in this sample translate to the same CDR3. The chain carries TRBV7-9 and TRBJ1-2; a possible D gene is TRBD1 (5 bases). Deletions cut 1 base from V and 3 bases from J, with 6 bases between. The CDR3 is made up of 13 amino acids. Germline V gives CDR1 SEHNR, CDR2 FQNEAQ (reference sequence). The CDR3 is CASSLGGDYGYTF. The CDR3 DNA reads TGTGCCAGCAGCTTAGGGGGGGACTATGGCTACACCTTC.

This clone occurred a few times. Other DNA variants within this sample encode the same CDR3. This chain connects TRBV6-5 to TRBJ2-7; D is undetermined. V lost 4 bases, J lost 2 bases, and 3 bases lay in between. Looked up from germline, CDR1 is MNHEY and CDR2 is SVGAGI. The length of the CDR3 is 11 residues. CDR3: CASSSAYEQYF. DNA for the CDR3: TGTGCCAGCAGTTCAGCCTACGAGCAGTACTTC.

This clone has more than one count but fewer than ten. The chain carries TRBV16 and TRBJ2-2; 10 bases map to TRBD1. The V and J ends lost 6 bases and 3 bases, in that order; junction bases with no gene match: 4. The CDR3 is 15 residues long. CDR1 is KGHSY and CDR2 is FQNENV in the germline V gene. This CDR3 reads CASSRQGADTGELFF. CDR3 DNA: TGTGCCAGCAGTCGACAGGGGGCAGACACCGGGGAGCTGTTTTTT.

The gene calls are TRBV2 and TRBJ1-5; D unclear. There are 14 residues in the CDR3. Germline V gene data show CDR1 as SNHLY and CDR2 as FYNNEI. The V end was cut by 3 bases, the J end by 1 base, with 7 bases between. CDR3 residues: CASSDSQSNQPQHF. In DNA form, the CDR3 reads TGTGCCAGCAGTGACAGTCAGAGCAATCAGCCCCAGCATTTT.

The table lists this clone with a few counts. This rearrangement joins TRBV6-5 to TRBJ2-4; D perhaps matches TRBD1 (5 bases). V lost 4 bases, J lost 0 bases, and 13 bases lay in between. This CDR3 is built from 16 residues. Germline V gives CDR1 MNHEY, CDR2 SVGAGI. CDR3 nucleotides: TGTGCCAGCAGTTCAGGGTTACGACTAGCCAAAAACATTCAGTACTTC. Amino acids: CASSSGLRLAKNIQYF.

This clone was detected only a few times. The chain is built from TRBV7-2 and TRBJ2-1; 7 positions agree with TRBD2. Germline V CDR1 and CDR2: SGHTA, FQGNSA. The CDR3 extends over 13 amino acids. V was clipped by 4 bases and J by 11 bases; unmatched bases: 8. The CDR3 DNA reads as TGTGCCAGCAGCTCTTTGGGGGGGAGGAAGCAGTTCTTC. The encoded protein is CASSSLGGRKQFF. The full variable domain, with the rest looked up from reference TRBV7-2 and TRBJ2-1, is GAGVSQSPSNKVTEKGKDVELRCDPISGHTALYWYRQSLGQGLEFLIYFQGNSAPDKSGLPSDRFSAERTGGSVSTLTIQRTQQEDSAVYLCASSSLGGRKQFFGPGTRLTVL.

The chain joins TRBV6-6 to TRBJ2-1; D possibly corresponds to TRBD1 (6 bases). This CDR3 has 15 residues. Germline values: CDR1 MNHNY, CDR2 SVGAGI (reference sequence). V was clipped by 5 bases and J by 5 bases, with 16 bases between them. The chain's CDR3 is CASSQQARGNNEQFF. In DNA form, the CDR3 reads TGTGCCAGCAGTCAACAGGCGAGGGGGAACAATGAGCAGTTCTTC.

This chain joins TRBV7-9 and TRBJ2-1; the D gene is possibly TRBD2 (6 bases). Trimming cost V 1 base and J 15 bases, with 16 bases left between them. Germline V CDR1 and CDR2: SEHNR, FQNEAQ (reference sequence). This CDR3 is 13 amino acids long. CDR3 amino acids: CASSLVAGTLLFF. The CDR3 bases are TGTGCCAGCAGCTTAGTGGCGGGGACCCTCCTGTTCTTC.

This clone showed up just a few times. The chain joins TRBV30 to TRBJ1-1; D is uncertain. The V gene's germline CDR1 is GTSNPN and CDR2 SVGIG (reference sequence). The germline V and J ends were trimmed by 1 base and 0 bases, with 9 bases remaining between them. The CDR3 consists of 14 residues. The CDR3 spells CAWSGGQLNTEAFF. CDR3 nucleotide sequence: TGTGCCTGGAGTGGCGGGCAGTTGAACACTGAAGCTTTCTTT. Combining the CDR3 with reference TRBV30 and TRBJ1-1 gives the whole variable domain SQTIHQWPATLVQPVGSPLSLECTVEGTSNPNLYWYRQAAGRGLQLLFYSVGIGQISSEVPQNLSASRPQDRQFILSSKKLLLSDSGFYLCAWSGGQLNTEAFFGQGTRLTVV.

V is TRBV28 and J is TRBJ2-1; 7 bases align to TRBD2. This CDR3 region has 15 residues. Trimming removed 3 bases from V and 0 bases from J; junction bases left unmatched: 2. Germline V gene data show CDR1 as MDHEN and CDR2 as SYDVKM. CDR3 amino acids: CASSFRDYSYNEQFF. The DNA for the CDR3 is TGTGCCAGCAGTTTCCGGGACTACTCCTACAATGAGCAGTTCTTC. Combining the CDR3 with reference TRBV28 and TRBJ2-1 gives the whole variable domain DVKVTQSSRYLVKRTGEKVFLECVQDMDHENMFWYRQDPGLGLRLIYFSYDVKMKEKGDIPEGYSVSREKKERFSLILESASTNQTSMYLCASSFRDYSYNEQFFGPGTRLTVL.

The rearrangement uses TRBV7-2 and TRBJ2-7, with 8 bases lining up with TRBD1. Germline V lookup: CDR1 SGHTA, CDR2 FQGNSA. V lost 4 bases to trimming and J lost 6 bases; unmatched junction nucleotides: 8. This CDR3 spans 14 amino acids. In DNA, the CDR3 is TGTGCCAGCAGCTCTCAGCCAGGGGGCGGCGAGCAGTACTTC. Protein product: CASSSQPGGGEQYF.

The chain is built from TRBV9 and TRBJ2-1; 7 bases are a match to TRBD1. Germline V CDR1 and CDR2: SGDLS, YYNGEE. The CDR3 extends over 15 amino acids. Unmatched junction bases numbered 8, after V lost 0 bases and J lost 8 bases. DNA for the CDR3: TGTGCCAGCAGCGTAGGGGGGCAAAGGGGGCATGAGCAGTTCTTC. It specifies CASSVGGQRGHEQFF.

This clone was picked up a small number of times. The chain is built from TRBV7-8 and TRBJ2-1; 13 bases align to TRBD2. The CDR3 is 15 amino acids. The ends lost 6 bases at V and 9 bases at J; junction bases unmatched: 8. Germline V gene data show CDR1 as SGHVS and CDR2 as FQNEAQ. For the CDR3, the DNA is TGTGCCAGCAGAGGAGGACTAGCGGGAGTGTTTGAGCAGTTCTTC. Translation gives CASRGGLAGVFEQFF.

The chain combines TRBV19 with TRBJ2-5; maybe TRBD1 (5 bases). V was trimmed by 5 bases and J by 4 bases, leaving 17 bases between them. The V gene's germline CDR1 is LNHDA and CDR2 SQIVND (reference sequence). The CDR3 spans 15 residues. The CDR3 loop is CASSPRQNSGETQYF. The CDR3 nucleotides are TGTGCCAGTAGTCCACGACAGAATTCGGGAGAGACCCAGTACTTC.

CDR3 coding DNA: TGCGCCAGCAGCTCCGATGGACAGAGTGCGCCTGGCTACACCTTC. It yields the protein CASSSDGQSAPGYTF. The chain uses TRBV5-1 and TRBJ1-2; a possible D gene is TRBD1 (6 bases). Germline V CDR1 and CDR2: SGHRS, YFSETQ. The CDR3 is 15 residues long. V was cut by 3 bases and J by 7 bases, with 19 bases left in between.

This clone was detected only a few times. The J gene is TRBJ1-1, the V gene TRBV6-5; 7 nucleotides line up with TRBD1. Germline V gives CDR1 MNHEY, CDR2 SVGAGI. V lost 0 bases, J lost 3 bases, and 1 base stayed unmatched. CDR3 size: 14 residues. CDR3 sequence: CASSYSGTDTEAFF. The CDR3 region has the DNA TGTGCCAGCAGTTACTCTGGGACAGACACTGAAGCTTTCTTT.

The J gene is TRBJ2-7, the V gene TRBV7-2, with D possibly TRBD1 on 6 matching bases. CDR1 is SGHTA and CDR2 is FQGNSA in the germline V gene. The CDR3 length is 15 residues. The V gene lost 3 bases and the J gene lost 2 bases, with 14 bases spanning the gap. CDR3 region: CASSFGRGNAYEQYF. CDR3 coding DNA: TGTGCCAGCAGCTTCGGCAGGGGAAACGCCTACGAGCAGTACTTC.

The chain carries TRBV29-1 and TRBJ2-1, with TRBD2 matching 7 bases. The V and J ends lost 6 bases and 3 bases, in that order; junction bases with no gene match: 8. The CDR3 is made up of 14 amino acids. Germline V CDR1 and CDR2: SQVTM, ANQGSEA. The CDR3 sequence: CSVPASGFYNEQFF. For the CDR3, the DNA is TGCAGCGTCCCCGCTAGCGGATTCTACAATGAGCAGTTCTTC.

CDR3 coding DNA: TGCGCCAGCAGCGATGGGACAATTGGACAGCCCCAGCATTTT. Translated, it gives CASSDGTIGQPQHF. This sequence joins TRBV5-1 and TRBJ1-5; D might be TRBD1 (6 bases). CDR3 size: 14 residues. Between the trimmed V and J ends, which lost 4 bases and 7 bases, there was a span of 15 bases. Germline V gives CDR1 SGHRS, CDR2 YFSETQ.

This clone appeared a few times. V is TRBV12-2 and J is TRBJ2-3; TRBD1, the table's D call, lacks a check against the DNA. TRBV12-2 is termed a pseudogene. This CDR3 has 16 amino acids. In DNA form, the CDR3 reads TGTGCAAGTCGCTTATTGGACAGCCACACAATAGATACGCAGTATTTT. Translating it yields CASRLLDSHTIDTQYF.

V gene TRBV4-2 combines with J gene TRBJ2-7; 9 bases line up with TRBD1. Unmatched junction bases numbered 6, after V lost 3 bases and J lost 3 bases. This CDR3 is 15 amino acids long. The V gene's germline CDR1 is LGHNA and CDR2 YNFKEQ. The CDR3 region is CASSQKTGGNYEQYF. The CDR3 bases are TGTGCCAGCAGCCAGAAGACAGGGGGAAACTACGAGCAGTACTTC.

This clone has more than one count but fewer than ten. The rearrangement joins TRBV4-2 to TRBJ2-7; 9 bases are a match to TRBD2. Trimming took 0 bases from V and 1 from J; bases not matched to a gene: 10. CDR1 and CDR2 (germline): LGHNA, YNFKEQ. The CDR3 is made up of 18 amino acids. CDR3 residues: CASSQDGLAGSISYEQYF. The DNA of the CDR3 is TGTGCCAGCAGCCAAGACGGGCTAGCGGGGTCTATATCCTACGAGCAGTACTTC.

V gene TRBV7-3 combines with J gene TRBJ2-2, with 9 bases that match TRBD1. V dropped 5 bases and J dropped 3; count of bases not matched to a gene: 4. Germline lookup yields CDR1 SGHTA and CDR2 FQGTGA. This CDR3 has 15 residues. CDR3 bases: TGTGCCAGCAGCCCACAGGGGGCTGACACCGGGGAGCTGTTTTTT. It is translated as CASSPQGADTGELFF.

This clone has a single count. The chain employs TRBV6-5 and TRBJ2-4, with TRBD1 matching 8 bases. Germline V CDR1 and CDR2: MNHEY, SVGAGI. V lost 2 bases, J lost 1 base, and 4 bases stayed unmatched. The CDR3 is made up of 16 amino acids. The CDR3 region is CASSYGRQGAKNIQYF. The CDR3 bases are TGTGCCAGCAGTTACGGGAGACAGGGGGCCAAAAACATTCAGTACTTC.

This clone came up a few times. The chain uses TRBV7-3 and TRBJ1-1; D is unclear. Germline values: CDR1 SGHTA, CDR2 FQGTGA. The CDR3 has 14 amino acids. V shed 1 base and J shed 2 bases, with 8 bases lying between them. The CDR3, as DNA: TGTGCCAGCAGCTTAAGGACGGGAAACACTGAAGCTTTCTTT. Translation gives CASSLRTGNTEAFF.

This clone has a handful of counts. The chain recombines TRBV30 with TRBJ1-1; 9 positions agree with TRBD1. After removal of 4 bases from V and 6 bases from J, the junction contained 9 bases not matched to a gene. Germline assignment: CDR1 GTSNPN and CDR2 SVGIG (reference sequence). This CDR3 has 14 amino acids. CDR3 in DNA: TGTGCCTGGACCCGCTTACAGGGGGCGGCTGAAGCTTTCTTT. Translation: CAWTRLQGAAEAFF. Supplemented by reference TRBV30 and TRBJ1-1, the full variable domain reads SQTIHQWPATLVQPVGSPLSLECTVEGTSNPNLYWYRQAAGRGLQLLFYSVGIGQISSEVPQNLSASRPQDRQFILSSKKLLLSDSGFYLCAWTRLQGAAEAFFGQGTRLTVV.

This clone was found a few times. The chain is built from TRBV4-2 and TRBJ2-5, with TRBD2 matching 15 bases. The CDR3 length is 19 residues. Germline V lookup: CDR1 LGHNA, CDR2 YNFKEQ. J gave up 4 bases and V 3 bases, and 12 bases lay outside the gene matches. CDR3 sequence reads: CASSQEWTSGGAKRETQYF. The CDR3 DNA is TGTGCCAGCAGCCAGGAATGGACTAGCGGGGGGGCGAAACGAGAGACCCAGTACTTC.